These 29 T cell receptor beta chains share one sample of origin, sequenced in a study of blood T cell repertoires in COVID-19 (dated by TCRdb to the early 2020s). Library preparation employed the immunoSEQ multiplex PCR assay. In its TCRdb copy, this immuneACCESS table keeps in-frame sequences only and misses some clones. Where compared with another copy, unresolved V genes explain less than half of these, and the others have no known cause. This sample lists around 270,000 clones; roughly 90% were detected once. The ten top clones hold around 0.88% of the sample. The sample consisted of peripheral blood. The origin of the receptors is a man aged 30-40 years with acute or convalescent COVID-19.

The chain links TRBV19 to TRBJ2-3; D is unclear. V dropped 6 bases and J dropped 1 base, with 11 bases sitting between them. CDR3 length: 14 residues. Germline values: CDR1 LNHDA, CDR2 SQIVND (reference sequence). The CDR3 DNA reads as TGTGCCAGTAGCGTTTGGGCCGGCACAGATACGCAGTATTTT. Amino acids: CASSVWAGTDTQYF.

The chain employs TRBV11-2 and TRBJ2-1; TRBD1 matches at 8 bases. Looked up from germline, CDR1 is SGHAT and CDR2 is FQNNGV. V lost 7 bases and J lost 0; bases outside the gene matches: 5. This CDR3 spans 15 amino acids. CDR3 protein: CASTQGAGSYNEQFF. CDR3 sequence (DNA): TGTGCCAGCACCCAGGGGGCGGGCTCCTACAATGAGCAGTTCTTC.

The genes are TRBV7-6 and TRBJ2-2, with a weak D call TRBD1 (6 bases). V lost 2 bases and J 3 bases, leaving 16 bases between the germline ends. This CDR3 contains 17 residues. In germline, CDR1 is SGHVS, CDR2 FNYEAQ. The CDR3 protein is CASSLLGSGEYTGELFF. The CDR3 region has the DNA TGTGCCAGCAGCTTACTTGGATCAGGGGAATACACCGGGGAGCTGTTTTTT.

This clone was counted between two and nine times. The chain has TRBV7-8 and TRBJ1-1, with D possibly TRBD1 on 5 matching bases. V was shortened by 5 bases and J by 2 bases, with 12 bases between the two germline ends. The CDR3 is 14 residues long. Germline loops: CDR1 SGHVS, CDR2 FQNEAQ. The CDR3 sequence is CASSTRVSNTEAFF. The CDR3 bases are TGTGCCAGCAGCACCAGGGTTTCAAACACTGAAGCTTTCTTT.

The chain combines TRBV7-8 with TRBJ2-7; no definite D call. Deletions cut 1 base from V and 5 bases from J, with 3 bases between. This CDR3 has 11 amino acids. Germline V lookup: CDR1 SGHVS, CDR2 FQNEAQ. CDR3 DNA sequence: TGTGCCAGCAGCTTAGTCGACGAGCAGTACTTC. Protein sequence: CASSLVDEQYF.

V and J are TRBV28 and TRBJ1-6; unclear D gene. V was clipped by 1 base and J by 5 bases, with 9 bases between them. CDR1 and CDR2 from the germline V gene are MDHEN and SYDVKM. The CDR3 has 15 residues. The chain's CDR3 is CASSLLAEDNSPLHF. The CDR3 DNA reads TGTGCCAGCAGTTTATTGGCAGAGGATAATTCACCCCTCCACTTT. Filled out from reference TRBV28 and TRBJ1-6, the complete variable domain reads DVKVTQSSRYLVKRTGEKVFLECVQDMDHENMFWYRQDPGLGLRLIYFSYDVKMKEKGDIPEGYSVSREKKERFSLILESASTNQTSMYLCASSLLAEDNSPLHFGNGTRLTVT.

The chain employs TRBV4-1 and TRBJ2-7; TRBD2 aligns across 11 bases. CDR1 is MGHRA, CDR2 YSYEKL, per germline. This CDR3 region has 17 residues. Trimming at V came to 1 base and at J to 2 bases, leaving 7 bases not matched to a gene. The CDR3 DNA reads TGCGCCAGCAGCCAAGGTGGTCTAGCGGGAGGACCCTACGAGCAGTACTTC. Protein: CASSQGGLAGGPYEQYF.

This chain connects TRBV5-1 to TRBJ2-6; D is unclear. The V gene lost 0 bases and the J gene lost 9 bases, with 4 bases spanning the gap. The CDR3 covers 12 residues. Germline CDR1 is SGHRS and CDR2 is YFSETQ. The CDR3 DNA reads TGCGCCAGCAGCTTGGGCAGCAACGTCCTGACTTTC. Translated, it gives CASSLGSNVLTF.

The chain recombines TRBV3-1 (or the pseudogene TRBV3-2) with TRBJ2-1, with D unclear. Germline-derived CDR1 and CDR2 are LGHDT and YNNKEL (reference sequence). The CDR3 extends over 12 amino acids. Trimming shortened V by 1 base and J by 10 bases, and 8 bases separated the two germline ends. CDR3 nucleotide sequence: TGTGCCAGCAGCCAAGTAAGCGCGGAGCAGTTCTTC. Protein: CASSQVSAEQFF.

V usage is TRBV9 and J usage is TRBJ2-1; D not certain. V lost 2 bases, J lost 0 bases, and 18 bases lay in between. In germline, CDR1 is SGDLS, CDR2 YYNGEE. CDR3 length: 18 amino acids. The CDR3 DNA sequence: TGTGCCAGCAGCGTTTCGGTAATCATTCCTAGCTCCTACAATGAGCAGTTCTTC. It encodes CASSVSVIIPSSYNEQFF.

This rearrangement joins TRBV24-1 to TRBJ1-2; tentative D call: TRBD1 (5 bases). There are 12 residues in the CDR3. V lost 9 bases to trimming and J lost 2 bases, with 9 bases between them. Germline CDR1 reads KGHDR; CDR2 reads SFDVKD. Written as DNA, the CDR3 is TGTGCCACCCTGGGGCCAAACTATGGCTACACCTTC. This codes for CATLGPNYGYTF.

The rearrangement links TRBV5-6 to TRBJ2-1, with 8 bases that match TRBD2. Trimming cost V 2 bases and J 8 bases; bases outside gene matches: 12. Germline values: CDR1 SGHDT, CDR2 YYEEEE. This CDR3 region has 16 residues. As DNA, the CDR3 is TGTGCCAGCAGCTTCATTACGGGGGGGTCGTTAGATGAGCAGTTCTTC. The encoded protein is CASSFITGGSLDEQFF.

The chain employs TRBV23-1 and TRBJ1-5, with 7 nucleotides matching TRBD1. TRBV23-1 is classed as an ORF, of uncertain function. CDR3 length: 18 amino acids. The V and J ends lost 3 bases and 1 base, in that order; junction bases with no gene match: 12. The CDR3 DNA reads TGCGCCAGCAGTCAGTTGAGGGGGCGTCACGGAAGCAATCAGCCCCAGCATTTT. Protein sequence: CASSQLRGRHGSNQPQHF.

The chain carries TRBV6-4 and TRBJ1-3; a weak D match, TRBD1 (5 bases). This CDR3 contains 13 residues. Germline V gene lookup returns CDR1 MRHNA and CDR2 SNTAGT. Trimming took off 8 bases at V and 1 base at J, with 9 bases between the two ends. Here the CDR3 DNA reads TGTGCCAGCTCGGGACTTTCTGGAAACACCATATATTTT. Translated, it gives CASSGLSGNTIYF.

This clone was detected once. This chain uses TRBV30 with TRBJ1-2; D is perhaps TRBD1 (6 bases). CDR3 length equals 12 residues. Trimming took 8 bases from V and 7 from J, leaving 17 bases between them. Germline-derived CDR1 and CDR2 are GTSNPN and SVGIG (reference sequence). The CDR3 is CANYGGLGGYTF. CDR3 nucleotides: TGTGCCAACTACGGGGGGCTAGGTGGCTACACCTTC.

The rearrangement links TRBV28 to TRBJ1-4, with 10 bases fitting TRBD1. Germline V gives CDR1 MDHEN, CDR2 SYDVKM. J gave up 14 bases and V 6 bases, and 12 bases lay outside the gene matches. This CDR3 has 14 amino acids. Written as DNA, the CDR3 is TGTGCCAGCAGGAGACAGGGGGCCGTTGGAAGGCTGTTTTTT. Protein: CASRRQGAVGRLFF.

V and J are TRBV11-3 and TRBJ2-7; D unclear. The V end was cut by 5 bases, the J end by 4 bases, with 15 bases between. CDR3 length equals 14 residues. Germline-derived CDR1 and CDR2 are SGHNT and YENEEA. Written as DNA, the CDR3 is TGTGCCAGCAGCCCGACCGGAACCGGGTACGAGCAGTACTTC. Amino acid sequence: CASSPTGTGYEQYF.

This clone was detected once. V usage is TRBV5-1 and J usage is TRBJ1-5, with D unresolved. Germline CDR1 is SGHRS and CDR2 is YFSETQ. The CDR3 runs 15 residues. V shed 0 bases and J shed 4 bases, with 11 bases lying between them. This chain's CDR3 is CASSLDGTRNQPQHF. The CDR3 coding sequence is TGCGCCAGCAGCTTGGACGGTACGAGAAATCAGCCCCAGCATTTT.

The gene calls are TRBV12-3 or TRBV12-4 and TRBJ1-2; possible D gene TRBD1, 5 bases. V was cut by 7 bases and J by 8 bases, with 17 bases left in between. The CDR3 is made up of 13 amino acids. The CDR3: CASKYRGERGYTF. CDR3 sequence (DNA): TGTGCCAGCAAGTACCGGGGGGAACGGGGCTACACCTTC.

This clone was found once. CDR3 residues: CASSQGLAASKDTQYF. CDR3 nucleotide sequence: TGCGCCAGCAGCCAGGGACTAGCGGCGTCTAAGGATACGCAGTATTTT. V is TRBV5-1 and J is TRBJ2-3; TRBD2 aligns across 11 bases. The J segment lost 6 bases and the V segment lost 4 bases, leaving 10 bases of the junction unmatched. The CDR3 consists of 16 residues. Germline V gene data show CDR1 as SGHRS and CDR2 as YFSETQ.

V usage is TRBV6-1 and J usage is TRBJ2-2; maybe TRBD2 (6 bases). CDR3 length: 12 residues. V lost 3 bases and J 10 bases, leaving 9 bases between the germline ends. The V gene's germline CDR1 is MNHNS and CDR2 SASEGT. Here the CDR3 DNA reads TGTGCCAGCAGTGAGTGGGGGGAGGAGCTGTTTTTT. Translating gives CASSEWGEELFF.

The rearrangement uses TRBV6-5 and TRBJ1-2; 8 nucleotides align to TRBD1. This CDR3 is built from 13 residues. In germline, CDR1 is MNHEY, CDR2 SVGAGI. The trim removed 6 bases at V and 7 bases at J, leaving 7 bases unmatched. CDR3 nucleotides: TGTGCCAGCAGCTCTGGACAGGGATTTGGCTACACCTTC. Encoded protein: CASSSGQGFGYTF.

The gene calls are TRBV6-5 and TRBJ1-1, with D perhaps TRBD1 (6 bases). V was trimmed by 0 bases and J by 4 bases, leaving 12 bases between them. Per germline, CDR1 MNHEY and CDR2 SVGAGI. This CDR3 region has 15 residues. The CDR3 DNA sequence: TGTGCCAGCAGTTACTCGAGTCAGGGGATCACTGAAGCTTTCTTT. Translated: CASSYSSQGITEAFF.

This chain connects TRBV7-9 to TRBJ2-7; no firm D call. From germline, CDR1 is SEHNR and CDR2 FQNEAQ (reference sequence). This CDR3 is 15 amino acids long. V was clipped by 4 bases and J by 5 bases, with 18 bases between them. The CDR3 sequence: CASSSPLGMVHEQYF. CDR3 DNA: TGTGCCAGCAGCTCCCCGCTTGGCATGGTCCACGAGCAGTACTTC.

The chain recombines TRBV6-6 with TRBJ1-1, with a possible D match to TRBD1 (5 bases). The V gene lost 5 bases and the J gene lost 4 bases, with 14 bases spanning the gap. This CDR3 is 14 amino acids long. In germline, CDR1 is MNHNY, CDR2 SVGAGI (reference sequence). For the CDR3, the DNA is TGTGCCAGCAGTCTCCCCGCCAGGGCCACTGAAGCTTTCTTT. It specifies CASSLPARATEAFF.

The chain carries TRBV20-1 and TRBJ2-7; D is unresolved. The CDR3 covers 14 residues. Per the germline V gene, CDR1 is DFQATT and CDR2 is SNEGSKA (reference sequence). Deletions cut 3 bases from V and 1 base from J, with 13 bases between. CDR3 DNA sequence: TGCAGTGCTAGTTGGATGACACAATCCTACGAGCAGTACTTC. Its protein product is CSASWMTQSYEQYF.

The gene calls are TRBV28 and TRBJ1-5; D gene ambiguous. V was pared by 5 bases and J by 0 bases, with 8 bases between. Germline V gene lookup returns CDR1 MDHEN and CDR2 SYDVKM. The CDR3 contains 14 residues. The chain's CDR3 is CASSPNYSNQPQHF. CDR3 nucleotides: TGTGCCAGCAGTCCAAACTATAGCAATCAGCCCCAGCATTTT.

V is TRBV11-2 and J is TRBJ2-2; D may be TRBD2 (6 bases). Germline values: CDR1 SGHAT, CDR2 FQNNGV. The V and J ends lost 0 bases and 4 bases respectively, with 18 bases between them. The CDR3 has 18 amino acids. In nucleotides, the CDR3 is TGTGCCAGCAGCTTAGATCGGGTTCGGAGGGCGGGCACCGGGGAGCTGTTTTTT. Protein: CASSLDRVRRAGTGELFF. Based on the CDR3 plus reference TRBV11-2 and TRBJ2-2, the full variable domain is EAGVAQSPRYKIIEKRQSVAFWCNPISGHATLYWYQQILGQGPKLLIQFQNNGVVDDSQLPKDRFSAERLKGVDSTLKIQPAKLEDSAVYLCASSLDRVRRAGTGELFFGEGSRLTVL.

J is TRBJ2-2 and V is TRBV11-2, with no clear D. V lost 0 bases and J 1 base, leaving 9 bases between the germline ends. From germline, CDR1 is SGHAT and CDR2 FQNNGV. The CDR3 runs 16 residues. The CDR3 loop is CASSLDGRLNTGELFF. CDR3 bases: TGTGCCAGCAGCTTAGATGGGCGCTTGAACACCGGGGAGCTGTTTTTT.